This is a list of T cell receptor beta chains from one sample in a study of cytomegalovirus exposure and HLA in healthy donors. This table comes from immunoSEQ multiplex PCR, and its TCRdb copy is limited to in-frame clones, with some not included. The sample has over 150,000 clones; roughly 84% are singletons. The sequencing sample was made of PBMCs. These receptors were collected from a girl aged 2 to 9 in good health and CMV-seropositive. CDR3s include the opening cysteine and the closing phenylalanine or tryptophan. The order of the fields is D gene, CDR3 length, clone size, J gene, V gene, CDR3 protein, CDR3 DNA. A D gene is named only where the DNA matches it firmly. Only part of the rows carry a size: once, few, many, or a class if the clone is expanded.

. 15 once TRBJ2-1 TRBV11-1 CASSSDSASYNEQFF TGTGCCAGCAGCTCTGACTCCGCTTCCTACAATGAGCAGTTCTTC
TRBD1 15 few TRBJ1-1 TRBV27 CASSKGGFMNTEAFF TGTGCCAGCAGTAAAGGGGGCTTTATGAACACTGAAGCTTTCTTT
TRBD2 16 . TRBJ2-1 TRBV25-1 CASSAFSGRDNNEQFF TGTGCCAGCAGTGCATTTAGCGGGAGAGACAACAATGAGCAGTTCTTC
TRBD1 13 . TRBJ2-2 TRBV27 CASSQIRQGALFF TGTGCCAGCAGTCAAATCAGACAGGGCGCGCTGTTTTTT
. 15 . TRBJ1-3 TRBV19 CASSKASGTGNTIYF TGTGCCAGTAGTAAGGCGTCAGGGACTGGAAACACCATATATTTT
. 15 . TRBJ2-1 TRBV4-2 CASSLHHPQVNEQFF TGTGCCAGCAGCCTCCATCACCCTCAGGTTAATGAGCAGTTCTTC
TRBD2 15 . TRBJ2-1 TRBV25-1 CASLGTSGGAGEQFF TGTGCCAGTCTCGGGACTAGCGGGGGGGCCGGTGAGCAGTTCTTC
TRBD2 18 . TRBJ2-1 TRBV5-6 CASSGGWRLAGVGNEQFF TGTGCCAGCAGTGGGGGTTGGCGACTAGCGGGAGTGGGCAATGAGCAGTTCTTC
. 15 . TRBJ1-2 TRBV28 CASRSIEAPLRGYTF TGTGCCAGCAGGTCAATTGAGGCCCCTCTGCGTGGCTACACCTTC
. 12 . TRBJ1-2 TRBV29-1 CSVEPANYGYTF TGCAGCGTTGAACCGGCTAACTATGGCTACACCTTC
. 17 once TRBJ2-1 TRBV11-3 CASSLDPGASAGNEQFF TGTGCCAGCAGCTTAGATCCAGGGGCTTCGGCCGGTAATGAGCAGTTCTTC
TRBD2 15 . TRBJ2-1 TRBV5-1 CASSATGLALNEQFF TGCGCCAGCAGCGCGACGGGACTAGCGTTAAATGAGCAGTTCTTC
TRBD1 14 . TRBJ1-2 TRBV2 CASSRDRESDGYTF TGTGCCAGCAGCCGGGACAGGGAGTCGGATGGCTACACCTTC
TRBD1 14 . TRBJ2-7 TRBV5-1 CASTGQGADYEQYF TGCGCCAGCACCGGACAGGGAGCCGACTACGAGCAGTACTTC
TRBD1 15 . TRBJ1-2 TRBV4-2 CASSQNRDRVSGYTF TGTGCCAGCAGCCAAAACCGGGACAGGGTGAGCGGCTACACCTTC
. 13 . TRBJ1-2 TRBV30 CAWRATGVGGYTF TGTGCCTGGCGGGCTACCGGGGTCGGGGGCTACACCTTC
. 14 . TRBJ1-5 TRBV5-1 CASSLSGSNQPQHF TGCGCCAGCAGCTTGTCCGGGAGCAATCAGCCCCAGCATTTT
. 18 . TRBJ2-3 TRBV5-1 CASSSQGIRGENSDTQYF TGCGCCAGCAGCTCTCAAGGGATCAGGGGGGAGAACTCAGATACGCAGTATTTT
. 15 few TRBJ2-7 TRBV4-1 CASSQIDGGPYEQYF TGCGCCAGCAGCCAAATTGACGGGGGGCCCTACGAGCAGTACTTC
. 13 . TRBJ2-3 TRBV19 CASRQQGADTQYF TGTGCCAGTAGACAGCAGGGTGCAGATACGCAGTATTTT
. 17 . TRBJ2-5 TRBV5-6 CASSLDLAGRGQETQYF TGTGCCAGCAGCTTGGATTTGGCGGGAAGGGGTCAAGAGACCCAGTACTTC
TRBD2 14 . TRBJ2-7 TRBV5-4 CASSPSAGVYEQYF TGTGCCAGCAGCCCGTCGGCGGGGGTCTACGAGCAGTACTTC
TRBD1 15 . TRBJ1-1 TRBV5-4 CASSLLGQMNTEAFF TGTGCCAGCAGCTTATTGGGACAGATGAACACTGAAGCTTTCTTT
TRBD1 15 . TRBJ1-2 TRBV28 CASSSAGTGLTRYTF TGTGCCAGCAGCTCAGCCGGGACAGGGTTGACGAGGTACACCTTC
. 18 . TRBJ2-6 TRBV10-3 CAIPSGLPTASGANVLTF TGTGCCATACCCTCGGGACTCCCCACGGCCTCTGGGGCCAACGTCCTGACTTTC
. 20 . TRBJ1-1 TRBV21-1 CASSLGRTGGSKWPNTEAFF TGTGCCAGCAGCCTAGGCAGGACAGGTGGGTCGAAGTGGCCGAACACTGAAGCTTTCTTT
TRBD1 15 . TRBJ2-1 TRBV5-1 CASSRGQNVYNEQFF TGCGCCAGCAGCAGGGGACAGAACGTCTACAATGAGCAGTTCTTC
. 17 . TRBJ2-2 TRBV15 CATSRDRSVGNTGELFF TGTGCCACCAGCAGAGATCGCAGCGTAGGTAACACCGGGGAGCTGTTTTTT
. 13 . TRBJ1-1 TRBV13 CASSSEKNTEAFF TGTGCCAGCAGCTCTGAGAAGAACACTGAAGCTTTCTTT
TRBD2 13 . TRBJ2-5 TRBV30 CAWSGGGQETQYF TGTGCCTGGAGTGGGGGGGGCCAAGAGACCCAGTACTTC
TRBD2 17 . TRBJ2-3 TRBV11-1 CASSPAGLVLLDNTQYF TGTGCCAGCAGCCCCGCGGGACTAGTCCTTTTAGATAATACGCAGTATTTT
. 16 . TRBJ2-3 TRBV5-1 CASSPGGTGLDHSQYF TGCGCCAGCAGCCCCGGGGGGACAGGATTAGATCATTCGCAGTATTTT
. 14 few TRBJ2-7 TRBV5-6 CASSLRRSSYEQYF TGTGCCAGCAGCTTGAGACGGAGCTCCTACGAGCAGTACTTC
. 16 . TRBJ1-2 TRBV19 CASTQPQGLISYGYTF TGTGCCAGTACCCAGCCACAGGGTCTCATTTCCTATGGCTACACCTTC
TRBD1 16 . TRBJ2-5 TRBV14 CASSQGMQGAGETQYF TGTGCCAGCAGCCAGGGAATGCAGGGGGCTGGGGAGACCCAGTACTTC
. 15 . TRBJ2-3 TRBV15 CATSSDRTHTDTQYF TGTGCCACCAGCAGCGACAGGACCCACACAGATACGCAGTATTTT
. 15 once TRBJ2-7 TRBV4-1 CASSPTGGGAYEQYF TGCGCCAGCAGTCCTACAGGGGGGGGAGCCTACGAGCAGTACTTC
TRBD1 12 . TRBJ1-4 TRBV6-6 CASSHGQAELFF TGTGCCAGCAGTCATGGACAGGCGGAACTGTTTTTT
TRBD1 14 . TRBJ2-1 TRBV10-3 CAIGLTGGNNEQFF TGTGCCATCGGATTGACAGGGGGAAACAATGAGCAGTTCTTC
TRBD2 15 . TRBJ2-1 TRBV13 CASSPRLSGRGEQFF TGTGCCAGCAGCCCTCGACTGAGCGGGAGAGGTGAGCAGTTCTTC
TRBD2 17 . TRBJ2-3 TRBV5-1 CASSLLTSGRAIDTQYF TGCGCCAGCAGCTTACTGACTAGCGGGAGGGCCATAGATACGCAGTATTTT
. 13 . TRBJ1-1 TRBV7-6 CASSLDRHSEAFF TGTGCCAGCAGCTTAGATCGGCACAGTGAAGCTTTCTTT
. 12 . TRBJ1-3 TRBV29-1 CSVAGAGNTIYF TGCAGCGTTGCAGGGGCTGGAAACACCATATATTTT
TRBD1 15 . TRBJ2-3 TRBV7-3 CASSLGQAITDTQYF TGTGCCAGCAGCCTTGGACAGGCGATCACAGATACGCAGTATTTT